This T cell receptor (beta chain) is drawn from a study of identical twins. Findings and caveats of the study: Fewer insertions were carried by abundant cord blood beta clonotypes, but none was seen in memory repertoires.

This clonotype was recorded at least ten times. Its specificity is unknown. Using its own MiXCR run on the 5' RACE reads, TCRdb lists one record per CDR3 protein. The repertoire holds 200,000 to 300,000 distinct CDR3 sequences, with 5.5% to 7% as singletons. CDR1 is SNHLY and CDR2 is FYNNEI in the germline V gene. This CDR3 comprises 15 residues. The V and J ends lost 6 bases and 4 bases, in that order; junction bases with no gene match: 4. The same data also went into a second study, on yellow fever vaccine responses in identical twins. That paper notes: Among the twins, the vaccine T cell response reportedly seemed partly convergent and partly personalized.

The chain joins TRBV2 to TRBJ2-1, with TRBD2 matching over 12 bases. Input material: memory (CD45RO+) T cells sorted from blood. This TCR was recovered from a young woman in good health. CDR3 sequence: CASRLGTSGYNEQFF. As DNA, the CDR3 is TGTGCCAGCAGGTTGGGGACTAGCGGGTACAATGAGCAGTTCTTC.